A single sample is the source of the 21 T cell receptor beta chains below, sequenced in a study of cytomegalovirus exposure and HLA in healthy donors. Using immunoSEQ multiplex PCR, the repertoire was profiled, and TCRdb retains in-frame clones only, with some absent. The data contain around 66,000 clones, approximately 96% of them seen just once; the ten biggest clones take up under 2%. The sample was PBMCs. These receptors were collected from a woman aged 18-30 years in good health and CMV-seropositive.

The chain couples TRBV2 to TRBJ1-2; possible D gene TRBD1, 6 bases. The CDR3 spans 14 residues. Germline CDR1 SNHLY, CDR2 FYNNEI. Trimming removed 4 bases at V and 3 bases at J, with 12 bases between. The CDR3 DNA is TGTGCCAGCAGTGCACAGGGTAGTTACTATGGCTACACCTTC. Its translation is CASSAQGSYYGYTF.

The chain combines TRBV7-9 with TRBJ1-2; a weak D match, TRBD1 (6 bases). Germline V gene data show CDR1 as SEHNR and CDR2 as FQNEAQ (reference sequence). The CDR3 is made up of 15 amino acids. V lost 7 bases and J lost 8, with 23 bases in between. CDR3 loop: CASTISPGEVNGYTF. CDR3 bases: TGTGCCAGCACCATTTCCCCAGGGGAAGTAAACGGCTACACCTTC.

The CDR3 DNA sequence: TGTGCCTGTACTTTTCCCGCCTCCACCTACGAGCAGTACTTC. It encodes CACTFPASTYEQYF. The V call is TRBV30, the J call TRBJ2-7; no reliable D call. Trimming shortened V by 6 bases and J by 2 bases, and 17 bases separated the two germline ends. This CDR3 is 14 amino acids long. Germline CDR1 is GTSNPN and CDR2 is SVGIG (reference sequence).

V gene TRBV10-2 combines with J gene TRBJ1-2; D not certain. V gave up 0 bases and J gave up 4 bases, with 12 bases separating them. The CDR3 runs to 15 residues. Germline V CDR1 and CDR2: WSHSY, SAAADI. The CDR3 spells CASSESSAGGYGYTF. DNA for the CDR3: TGCGCCAGCAGTGAGTCCTCGGCAGGAGGCTATGGCTACACCTTC.

The chain is built from TRBV19 and TRBJ2-1; D remains unclear. In germline, CDR1 is LNHDA, CDR2 SQIVND (reference sequence). The CDR3 is 10 amino acids. Trimming shortened V by 10 bases and J by 4 bases, and 5 bases separated the two germline ends. DNA for the CDR3: TGTGCCACCCAATACAATGAGCAGTTCTTC. It specifies CATQYNEQFF.

The chain combines TRBV6-5 with TRBJ1-1, with 7 positions matching TRBD1. With 0 bases clipped from V and 5 bases from J, the junction kept 6 bases outside the gene matches. This CDR3 is built from 15 residues. Germline V CDR1 and CDR2: MNHEY, SVGAGI. In DNA, the CDR3 is TGTGCCAGCAGTTACTCGAAACAGGGGCTAACTGAAGCTTTCTTT. Encoded protein: CASSYSKQGLTEAFF.

The table lists this clone with a count of one. This chain uses TRBV5-1 with TRBJ2-5; D perhaps matches TRBD1 (6 bases). The CDR3 spans 14 residues. From germline, CDR1 is SGHRS and CDR2 YFSETQ. The V and J ends lost 2 bases and 3 bases respectively, with 11 bases between them. The CDR3 spells CASSLQGGEETQYF. Written as DNA, the CDR3 is TGCGCCAGCAGCTTACAGGGTGGGGAAGAGACCCAGTACTTC.

The chain carries TRBV7-8 and TRBJ2-5, with TRBD1 as a possible D gene (5 bases). Germline V gene data show CDR1 as SGHVS and CDR2 as FQNEAQ. The CDR3 is 13 residues long. V dropped 6 bases and J dropped 5 bases, with 13 bases sitting between them. CDR3: CASRPTEEETQYF. CDR3 DNA: TGTGCCAGCAGACCGACAGAGGAGGAGACCCAGTACTTC.

This rearrangement joins TRBV29-1 to TRBJ2-2; 7 nucleotides match TRBD1. Germline V CDR1 and CDR2: SQVTM, ANQGSEA. V gave up 6 bases and J gave up 5 bases; unmatched junction bases: 3. The CDR3 sequence is 12 residues long. The chain's CDR3 is CSVEQGTGELFF. In DNA form, the CDR3 reads TGCAGCGTCGAACAGGGGACCGGGGAGCTGTTTTTT.

This rearrangement joins TRBV14 to TRBJ2-5; 7 bases fit TRBD2. Germline values: CDR1 SGHDN, CDR2 FVKESK. The CDR3 loop spans 15 amino acids. The V segment lost 4 bases and the J segment 3 bases; nucleotides outside the gene matches: 8. CDR3 nucleotide sequence: TGTGCCAGCAGCCCCTTTGGGGGGAGGGAAGAGACCCAGTACTTC. It yields the protein CASSPFGGREETQYF.

V usage is TRBV15 and J usage is TRBJ2-2; no reliable D call. The CDR3 is 13 residues long. V dropped 3 bases and J dropped 2 bases, with 4 bases sitting between them. Germline V gives CDR1 LNHNV, CDR2 YYDKDF (reference sequence). The CDR3 DNA reads as TGTGCCACCAGCAGCGTTAACACCGGGGAGCTGTTTTTT. Its protein is CATSSVNTGELFF.

This chain connects TRBV5-6 to TRBJ1-2; maybe TRBD1 (5 bases). Germline values: CDR1 SGHDT, CDR2 YYEEEE. CDR3 length: 15 residues. V dropped 1 base and J dropped 10 bases, with 20 bases sitting between them. The CDR3 DNA sequence: TGTGCCAGCAGCTTGAACCGTCAGGGATCTACTACCTACACCTTC. The encoded protein is CASSLNRQGSTTYTF.

The genes are TRBV5-3 and TRBJ1-1, with TRBD1 matching 9 bases. TRBV5-3 is classed as an ORF, of uncertain function. The ends lost 1 base at V and 1 base at J; junction bases unmatched: 2. The CDR3 is made up of 15 amino acids. The CDR3 DNA is TGTGCCAGAAGCTTGAAGACAGGGGGGAACACTGAAGCTTTCTTT. It yields the protein CARSLKTGGNTEAFF.

The chain employs TRBV9 and TRBJ1-2, with 9 bases lining up with TRBD1. The CDR3 spans 12 residues. V lost 3 bases to trimming and J lost 8 bases; unmatched junction nucleotides: 2. Germline loops: CDR1 SGDLS, CDR2 YYNGEE. CDR3 residues: CASSGTGAGYTF. The CDR3 DNA reads TGTGCCAGCAGCGGGACAGGGGCCGGCTACACCTTC.

The V call is TRBV19, the J call TRBJ2-3; no clear D. This CDR3 is built from 13 residues. CDR1 and CDR2 (germline): LNHDA, SQIVND (reference sequence). The V end lost 5 bases, the J end lost 4 bases, and 10 bases lay between the germline ends. CDR3 protein: CASSLGSADTQYF. The CDR3 DNA reads as TGTGCCAGTAGTCTTGGAAGCGCAGATACGCAGTATTTT.

The rearrangement links TRBV9 to TRBJ1-2, with a weak D call TRBD1 (6 bases). Trimming pared 0 bases from V and 4 bases from J, leaving 10 bases between. There are 14 residues in the CDR3. CDR1 and CDR2 from the germline V gene are SGDLS and YYNGEE. CDR3: CASSVELQGYGYTF. The CDR3, as DNA: TGTGCCAGCAGCGTAGAGTTACAGGGCTATGGCTACACCTTC.

The chain combines TRBV27 with TRBJ1-2; 9 positions agree with TRBD1. The J segment lost 1 base and the V segment lost 0 bases, leaving 3 bases of the junction unmatched. CDR3 length equals 16 residues. Germline values: CDR1 MNHEY, CDR2 SMNVEV (reference sequence). DNA of the CDR3: TGTGCCAGCAGTTTATCAGGGACAGGGTATAACTATGGCTACACCTTC. Its protein is CASSLSGTGYNYGYTF.

Worth noting for this clone: One end of the junction is discordant with germline, which a read error may explain. The chain recombines TRBV11-2 with TRBJ1-3; a weak D match, TRBD1 (6 bases). The CDR3 has 15 amino acids. Germline assignment: CDR1 SGHAT and CDR2 FQNNGV. The CDR3 protein is CASSVEGTRGNTIYF. Here the CDR3 DNA reads TGTGCCAGCAGCGTAGAAGGGACACGTGGAAACACCATATATTTT. The whole variable domain, remainder taken from reference TRBV11-2 and TRBJ1-3, is EAGVAQSPRYKIIEKRQSVAFWCNPISGHATLYWYQQILGQGPKLLIQFQNNGVVDDSQLPKDRFSAERLKGVDSTLKIQPAKLEDSAVYLCASSVEGTRGNTIYFGEGSWLTVV.

The rearrangement joins TRBV5-1 to TRBJ2-7, with 8 bases fitting TRBD1. The V segment lost 3 bases and the J segment 4 bases; nucleotides outside the gene matches: 6. The CDR3 sequence is 14 residues long. The germline V gene encodes CDR1 SGHRS and CDR2 YFSETQ. The CDR3 nucleotides read TGCGCCAGCAGCTACGGGACAGGAAGATACGAGCAGTACTTC. This translates into CASSYGTGRYEQYF.

The chain is built from TRBV27 and TRBJ2-7; no firm D call. Trimming removed 3 bases at V and 5 bases at J, with 5 bases between. The CDR3 runs 11 residues. Germline values: CDR1 MNHEY, CDR2 SMNVEV (reference sequence). Here the CDR3 DNA reads TGTGCCAGCAGTTTTAGCAACGAGCAGTACTTC. Amino acids: CASSFSNEQYF.

This sequence joins TRBV30 and TRBJ2-7; D uncertain. Germline values: CDR1 GTSNPN, CDR2 SVGIG (reference sequence). This CDR3 contains 11 residues. V was trimmed by 3 bases and J by 6 bases, leaving 9 bases between them. The CDR3 reads CAWRDSGEQYF. DNA for the CDR3: TGTGCCTGGAGAGATTCGGGCGAGCAGTACTTC.